The 22 T cell receptor beta chains presented below share a single source sample, sequenced in a study of blood T cell repertoires in COVID-19. Profiled with immunoSEQ multiplex PCR; TCRdb holds only in-frame clones, not every one. Counted here are about 480,000 clones, 70% to 90% occurring once; the ten biggest clones make up over 1.5%. The sample taken for sequencing was PBMCs or T cells enriched from blood (not recorded which). The receptors originated from a woman aged 40 to 50 who had recovered from COVID-19.

This chain connects TRBV5-6 to TRBJ1-4, with D possibly TRBD1 on 6 matching bases. Trimming left V 4 bases short and J 6 bases short, with 16 bases between. The length of the CDR3 is 15 residues. CDR1 is SGHDT, CDR2 YYEEEE, per germline. The CDR3 spells CASSAEWGRDEKLFF. CDR3 nucleotides: TGTGCCAGCAGCGCGGAGTGGGGGCGTGATGAAAAACTGTTTTTT.

V and J are TRBV6-2 or TRBV6-3 and TRBJ1-1; 7 nucleotides align to TRBD1. Per the germline V gene, CDR1 is MNHEY and CDR2 is SVGEGT. V trimming: 4 bases; J trimming: 1 base; junction bases outside the gene matches: 3. The CDR3 consists of 14 residues. CDR3 sequence reads: CASSWRTGNTEAFF. CDR3 sequence (DNA): TGTGCCAGCAGTTGGAGGACAGGGAACACTGAAGCTTTCTTT.

Concerning this clone itself: This same CDR3 is encoded by further DNA sequences in the sample. The rearrangement joins TRBV5-4 to TRBJ2-7; 9 positions agree with TRBD1. Germline values: CDR1 SGHNT, CDR2 YYREEE (reference sequence). This CDR3 has 14 amino acids. V was clipped by 0 bases and J by 4 bases; unmatched bases: 2. CDR3 nucleotide sequence: TGTGCCAGCAGCTTGGCGGGACAGGGTTACGAGCAGTACTTC. Translated: CASSLAGQGYEQYF.

This clone has a single count. The gene calls are TRBV25-1 and TRBJ1-2, with D perhaps matching TRBD1 (5 bases). Trimming stripped 0 bases from V and 2 bases from J, with 7 bases between. CDR3 length equals 14 residues. Germline assignment: CDR1 MGHDK and CDR2 SYGVNS. The CDR3 sequence: CASSEYGGNYGYTF. As DNA, the CDR3 is TGTGCCAGCAGTGAATATGGGGGGAACTATGGCTACACCTTC.

The rearrangement joins TRBV11-3 to TRBJ2-7; the match to TRBD2 covers 9 bases. The CDR3 spans 15 residues. Germline V gives CDR1 SGHNT, CDR2 YENEEA. Germline trimming cut 4 bases from V and 10 bases from J; bases unmatched to any gene: 14. As DNA, the CDR3 is TGTGCCAGCAGCTCCACCTTGTTAGCGGGGGACCTTCAGTACTTC. This gives the protein CASSSTLLAGDLQYF.

The chain has TRBV6-6 and TRBJ1-2, with TRBD1 matching over 9 bases. This CDR3 is built from 15 residues. Germline V gene lookup returns CDR1 MNHNY and CDR2 SVGAGI (reference sequence). With V trimmed by 5 bases and J by 5 bases, 9 bases remained unmatched. Written as DNA, the CDR3 is TGTGCCAGCAGTCCGCGGACAGGGGTCGGATATGGCTACACCTTC. Encoded protein: CASSPRTGVGYGYTF.

The chain uses TRBV24-1 and TRBJ2-5; 7 positions agree with TRBD2. The CDR3 has 15 amino acids. V trimming: 3 bases; J trimming: 3 bases; junction bases outside the gene matches: 6. The germline gives CDR1 KGHDR, CDR2 SFDVKD. The CDR3 loop reads CATSDIGEGKETQYF. The CDR3 nucleotides read TGTGCCACCAGTGATATCGGGGAGGGAAAAGAGACCCAGTACTTC.

This clone was observed once. The V gene is TRBV5-1, the J gene TRBJ2-3; possible D gene TRBD2, 5 bases. The CDR3 spans 16 residues. CDR1 and CDR2 from the germline V gene are SGHRS and YFSETQ. The V end lost 2 bases, the J end lost 2 bases, and 15 bases lay between the germline ends. CDR3 in amino acids: CASSFSTSTNTDTQYF. The CDR3 DNA reads as TGCGCCAGCAGCTTTTCCACTAGTACGAACACAGATACGCAGTATTTT.

The chain uses TRBV5-1 and TRBJ2-2, with 11 bases aligning to TRBD2. CDR3 size: 18 residues. The ends lost 0 bases at V and 5 bases at J; junction bases unmatched: 9. The germline gives CDR1 SGHRS, CDR2 YFSETQ. For the CDR3, the DNA is TGCGCCAGCAGCTTGGAAGCTAGCGGGAGGACCGGAACCGGGGAGCTGTTTTTT. It encodes CASSLEASGRTGTGELFF.

This clone appeared a few times. J is TRBJ2-3 and V is TRBV24-1, with 9 bases fitting TRBD1. Germline V gene sequence: CDR1 KGHDR, CDR2 SFDVKD. V shed 4 bases and J 2 bases; nucleotides not matched to a gene: 9. The CDR3 is 17 residues long. The CDR3: CATSDQTGGSLTDTQYF. The CDR3 DNA reads TGTGCCACCAGTGACCAGACAGGGGGATCACTCACAGATACGCAGTATTTT.

The rearrangement joins TRBV5-1 to TRBJ1-2; no definite D call. The ends were cut back, 0 bases at V and 13 bases at J, with 16 bases in the middle. The CDR3 is 13 amino acids. CDR1 SGHRS and CDR2 YFSETQ come from the germline V gene. CDR3 DNA: TGCGCCAGCAGCTTGGACAAGTGGAGGCTTTTCACCTTC. As protein: CASSLDKWRLFTF.

This clone was seen only once. This chain uses TRBV5-1 with TRBJ1-3; D not certain. CDR3 length: 14 amino acids. Trimming pared 5 bases from V and 0 bases from J, leaving 9 bases between. The germline gives CDR1 SGHRS, CDR2 YFSETQ. In nucleotides, the CDR3 is TGCGCCAGCAGGACGGAGAGCTCTGGAAACACCATATATTTT. It translates to CASRTESSGNTIYF.

The chain recombines TRBV6-1 with TRBJ1-5, with 11 bases that match TRBD1. The germline gives CDR1 MNHNS, CDR2 SASEGT. This CDR3 spans 19 amino acids. With V trimmed by 1 base and J by 2 bases, 10 bases remained unmatched. The CDR3 reads CASSEGPRTGGAGNQPQHF. CDR3 coding DNA: TGTGCCAGCAGTGAAGGTCCCCGGACAGGGGGCGCGGGCAATCAGCCCCAGCATTTT.

The rearrangement uses TRBV5-8 and TRBJ1-6; unclear D gene. In germline, CDR1 is SGHTS, CDR2 YDEGEE. Trimming stripped 3 bases from V and 0 bases from J, with 13 bases between. This CDR3 has 17 residues. DNA of the CDR3: TGTGCCAGCAGCTCGGCACGGGGTTCCTCCTATAATTCACCCCTCCACTTT. As protein: CASSSARGSSYNSPLHF.

The chain uses TRBV27 and TRBJ1-5, with 7 positions matching TRBD1. Germline CDR1 reads MNHEY; CDR2 reads SMNVEV (reference sequence). There are 15 residues in the CDR3. V lost 0 bases and J lost 6; bases outside the gene matches: 5. CDR3 protein: CASSLSGGESQPQHF. In DNA form, the CDR3 reads TGTGCCAGCAGTTTATCAGGGGGCGAGAGTCAGCCCCAGCATTTT.

In this sample, this clone turned up a few times. The sample holds other DNA sequences that translate to the same CDR3. The genes are TRBV7-2 and TRBJ1-5, with a weak D call TRBD1 (5 bases). From germline, CDR1 is SGHTA and CDR2 FQGNSA. V lost 1 base, J lost 1 base, and 8 bases lay in between. There are 15 residues in the CDR3. The CDR3 protein is CASSLVGGSNQPQHF. The CDR3 DNA is TGTGCCAGCAGCTTAGTGGGGGGGAGCAATCAGCCCCAGCATTTT.

The rearrangement joins TRBV14 to TRBJ1-5; D gene ambiguous. The V gene's germline CDR1 is SGHDN and CDR2 FVKESK. The V gene lost 1 base and the J gene lost 7 bases, with 8 bases spanning the gap. This CDR3 region has 13 residues. The CDR3 here is CASSQGVRQPQHF. Here the CDR3 DNA reads TGTGCCAGCAGCCAAGGAGTCCGGCAGCCCCAGCATTTT.

The V call is TRBV19, the J call TRBJ1-1, with D uncertain. Deletions cut 10 bases from V and 3 bases from J, with 15 bases between. CDR1 and CDR2 (germline): LNHDA, SQIVND (reference sequence). This CDR3 has 13 residues. The DNA of the CDR3 is TGTGCCACCCCCCCAAACGGGGACACTGAAGCTTTCTTT. Translated, it gives CATPPNGDTEAFF.

In its sample, this clone was seen many times. The chain joins TRBV4-3 to TRBJ1-3; 12 nucleotides match TRBD1. There are 19 residues in the CDR3. Germline-derived CDR1 and CDR2 are LGHNA and YSLEER. V lost 0 bases, J lost 3 bases, and 9 bases stayed unmatched. This chain's CDR3 is CASSQDSYGTGGFGNTIYF. CDR3 nucleotides: TGCGCCAGCAGCCAAGATAGTTACGGGACAGGGGGCTTTGGAAACACCATATATTTT.

This chain links TRBV6-2 or TRBV6-3 with TRBJ1-4; D unresolved. Deletions cut 5 bases from V and 0 bases from J, with 10 bases between. The CDR3 sequence is 15 residues long. The germline gives CDR1 MNHEY, CDR2 SVGEGT. Here the CDR3 DNA reads TGTGCCAGCAGTCCCGACAAAGCAACTAATGAAAAACTGTTTTTT. It encodes CASSPDKATNEKLFF.

This clone came up a few times. V and J are TRBV11-3 and TRBJ2-2; 7 nucleotides match TRBD2. Germline V gene sequence: CDR1 SGHNT, CDR2 YENEEA. This CDR3 has 15 residues. V gave up 1 base and J gave up 7 bases; unmatched junction bases: 6. The CDR3 here is CASSLAFRDYGELFF. The CDR3 DNA follows: TGTGCCAGCAGCTTAGCCTTCCGGGACTACGGGGAGCTGTTTTTT.

This chain connects TRBV19 to TRBJ1-5; 7 bases line up with TRBD1. Germline V gene data show CDR1 as LNHDA and CDR2 as SQIVND (reference sequence). The CDR3 spans 15 residues. With 3 bases clipped from V and 9 bases from J, the junction kept 11 bases outside the gene matches. The CDR3 DNA follows: TGTGCCAGTAGTATTCCCAGCAGGGGGTCGGCGCCCCAGCATTTT. It encodes CASSIPSRGSAPQHF.